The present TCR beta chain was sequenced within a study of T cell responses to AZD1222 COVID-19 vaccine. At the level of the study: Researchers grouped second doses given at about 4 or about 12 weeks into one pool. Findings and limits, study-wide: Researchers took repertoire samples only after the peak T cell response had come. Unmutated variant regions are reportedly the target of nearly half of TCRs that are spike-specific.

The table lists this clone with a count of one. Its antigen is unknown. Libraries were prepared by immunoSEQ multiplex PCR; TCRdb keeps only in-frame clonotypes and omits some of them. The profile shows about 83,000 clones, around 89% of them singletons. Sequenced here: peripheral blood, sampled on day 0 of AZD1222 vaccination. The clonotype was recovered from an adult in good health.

CDR3: CASSASGGELFF. The CDR3 DNA is TGTGCCAGCAGCGCCAGTGGCGGGGAGCTGTTTTTT. This chain uses TRBV9 with TRBJ2-2, with D uncertain. The V and J ends lost 3 bases and 7 bases respectively, with 7 bases between them. The CDR3 consists of 12 residues. Germline V gene data show CDR1 as SGDLS and CDR2 as YYNGEE.